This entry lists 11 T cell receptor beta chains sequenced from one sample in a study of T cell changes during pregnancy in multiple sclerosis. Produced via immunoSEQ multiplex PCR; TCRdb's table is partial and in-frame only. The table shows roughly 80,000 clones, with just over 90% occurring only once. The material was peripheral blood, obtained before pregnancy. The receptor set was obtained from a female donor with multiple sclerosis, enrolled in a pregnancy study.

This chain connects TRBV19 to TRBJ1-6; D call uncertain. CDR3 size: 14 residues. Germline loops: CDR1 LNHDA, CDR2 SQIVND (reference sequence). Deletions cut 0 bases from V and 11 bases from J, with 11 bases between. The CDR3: CASSIEEGSAPLHF. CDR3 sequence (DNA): TGTGCCAGTAGTATAGAGGAGGGCTCGGCACCCCTCCACTTT.

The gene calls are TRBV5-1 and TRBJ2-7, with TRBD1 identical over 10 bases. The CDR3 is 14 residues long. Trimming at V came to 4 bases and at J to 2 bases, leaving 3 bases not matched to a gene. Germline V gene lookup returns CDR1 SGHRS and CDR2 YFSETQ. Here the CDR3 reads CASSPGQGAYEQYF. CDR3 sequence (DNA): TGCGCCAGCAGCCCCGGACAGGGGGCCTACGAGCAGTACTTC.

CDR3 in amino acids: CASSAQGSSAKFSYEQYF. CDR3 in DNA: TGTGCCAGCAGCGCGCAAGGATCTAGCGCCAAGTTTTCCTACGAGCAGTACTTC. This chain uses TRBV7-2 with TRBJ2-7; a possible D gene is TRBD2 (6 bases). Trimming took 5 bases from V and 1 from J, leaving 24 bases between them. The CDR3 extends over 18 amino acids. CDR1 is SGHTA and CDR2 is FQGNSA in the germline V gene.

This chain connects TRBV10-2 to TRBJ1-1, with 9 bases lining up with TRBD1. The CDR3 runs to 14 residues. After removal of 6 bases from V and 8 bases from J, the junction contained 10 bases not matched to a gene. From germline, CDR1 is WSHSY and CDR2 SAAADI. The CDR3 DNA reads TGCGCCAGCAGGACCGGGACAGGGTTTGACGAAGCTTTCTTT. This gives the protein CASRTGTGFDEAFF.

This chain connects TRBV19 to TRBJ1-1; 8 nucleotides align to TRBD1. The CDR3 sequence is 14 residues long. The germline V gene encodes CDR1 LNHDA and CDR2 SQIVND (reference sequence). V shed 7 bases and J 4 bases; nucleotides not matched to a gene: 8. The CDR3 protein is CASIPDRDSTEAFF. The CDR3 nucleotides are TGTGCCAGTATTCCGGACAGGGATTCCACTGAAGCTTTCTTT.

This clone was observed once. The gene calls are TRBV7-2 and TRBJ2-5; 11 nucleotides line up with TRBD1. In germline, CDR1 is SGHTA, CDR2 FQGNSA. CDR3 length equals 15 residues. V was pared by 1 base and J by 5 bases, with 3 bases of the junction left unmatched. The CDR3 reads CASSLEGTGGETQYF. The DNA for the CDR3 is TGTGCCAGCAGCTTAGAAGGGACAGGGGGGGAGACCCAGTACTTC.

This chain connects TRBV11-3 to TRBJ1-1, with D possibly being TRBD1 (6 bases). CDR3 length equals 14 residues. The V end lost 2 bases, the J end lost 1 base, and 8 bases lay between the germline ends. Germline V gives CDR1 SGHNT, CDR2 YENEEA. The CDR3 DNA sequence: TGTGCCAGCAGCTTAACGGGACAGAACACTGAAGCTTTCTTT. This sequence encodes CASSLTGQNTEAFF.

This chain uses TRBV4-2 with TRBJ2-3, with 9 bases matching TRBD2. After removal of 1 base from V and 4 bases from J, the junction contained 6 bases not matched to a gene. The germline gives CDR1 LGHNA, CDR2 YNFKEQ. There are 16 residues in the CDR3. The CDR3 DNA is TGTGCCAGCAGCCAAGTTAGCGGGGGCAAGGCAGATACGCAGTATTTT. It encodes CASSQVSGGKADTQYF.

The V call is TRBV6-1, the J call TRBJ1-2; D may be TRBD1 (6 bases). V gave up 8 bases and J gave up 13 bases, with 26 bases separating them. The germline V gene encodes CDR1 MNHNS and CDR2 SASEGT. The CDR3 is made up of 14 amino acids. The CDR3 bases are TGTGCCAGCCTACATACAATCGAGAGGGGGACGTTCACCTTC. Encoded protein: CASLHTIERGTFTF.

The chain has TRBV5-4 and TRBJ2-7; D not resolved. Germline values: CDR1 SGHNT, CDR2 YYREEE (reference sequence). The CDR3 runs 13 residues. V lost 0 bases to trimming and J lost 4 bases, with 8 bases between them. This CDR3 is CASSLENMYEQYF. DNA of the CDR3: TGTGCCAGCAGCTTGGAAAACATGTACGAGCAGTACTTC.

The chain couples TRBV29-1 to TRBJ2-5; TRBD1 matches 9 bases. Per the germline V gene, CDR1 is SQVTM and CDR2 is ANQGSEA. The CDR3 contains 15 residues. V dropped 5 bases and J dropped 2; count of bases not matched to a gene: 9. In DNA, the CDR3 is TGCAGCGTTCCCGGACAGGGGACAGTACAAGAGACCCAGTACTTC. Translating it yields CSVPGQGTVQETQYF. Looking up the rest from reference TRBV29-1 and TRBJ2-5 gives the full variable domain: SAVISQKPSRDICQRGTSLTIQCQVDSQVTMMFWYRQQPGQSLTLIATANQGSEATYESGFVIDKFPISRPNLTFSTLTVSNMSPEDSSIYLCSVPGQGTVQETQYFGPGTRLLVL.